Sequencing of this TCR beta chain was carried out in a study of PD-1 blockade in mismatch repair-deficient tumors (dated by TCRdb to about 2017). Broadly, across the study: Between September 2013 and 2016, approximately 90 consecutive patients with about 11 mismatch repair-deficient cancer types, all previously treated and progressing, were enrolled in the trial. Deep sequencing of TCR CDR3 regions was used to track tumor-associated T cell clones in peripheral blood of patients responding to PD-1 blockade. On the study overall, not on this receptor specifically: Clones residing in the tumor, which were often undetectable in blood before treatment, expanded quickly after pembrolizumab and then contracted, generally before radiologic responses.

The time point tag for this specimen amounts to: peripheral blood 12 weeks after first pembrolizumab dose. For each enrolled patient, mismatch repair deficiency was established using either polymerase chain reaction or immunohistochemistry. TCR sequencing was carried out for a few patients who responded to pembrolizumab therapy. In the phase II trial, pembrolizumab PD-1 blockade was tested prospectively in advanced mismatch repair-deficient cancers, no matter which tissue of origin the cancers came from. Peripheral blood T cell samples were collected serially, before PD-1 blockade began and at several time points afterward. Blood sampling times were expressed in weeks after the first pembrolizumab dose. The library was obtained by the immunoSEQ multiplex PCR assay. What TCRdb holds here is the immuneACCESS table cut down to in-frame rearrangements. Part of the clones is not present; checked against another copy, under half of the missing clones reflect an unresolved V gene, and the others are unexplained. In all, the sample holds 75,000 to 85,000 clones, and about 84% of those were seen once. The top ten clones comprise just over 2.5% of the sample.

Of note for this clone: Its antigen is unknown. The input lacks base qualities; no much larger clone sits a single base away.

V is clipped by 3 bases and J by 7 bases, and the sequence between their germline boundaries is 13 bases long. Its CDR3 holds 14 amino acids, cysteine through phenylalanine. Only the CDR3 DNA is retained, 42 bases long and in frame from the first base. Via the germline V gene (reference sequence), CDR1 is LNHDA and CDR2 SQIVND. The specimen comprised peripheral blood, sampled 12 weeks after starting pembrolizumab. This sequence uses TRBV19 and TRBJ1-5; perhaps TRBD1 is the D gene, with 6 bases matching. The origin of this receptor is an adult with mismatch repair-deficient cancer. CDR3 region: CASSILLQGQPQHF. The sequence in DNA is TGTGCCAGTAGTATCCTATTGCAGGGGCAGCCCCAGCATTTT. The CDR3, completed at both ends by the reference TRBV19 and TRBJ1-5 genes, gives the full variable domain DGGITQSPKYLFRKEGQNVTLSCEQNLNHDAMYWYRQDPGQGLRLIYYSQIVNDFQKGDIAEGYSVSREKKESFPLTVTSAQKNPTAFYLCASSILLQGQPQHFGDGTRLSIL.